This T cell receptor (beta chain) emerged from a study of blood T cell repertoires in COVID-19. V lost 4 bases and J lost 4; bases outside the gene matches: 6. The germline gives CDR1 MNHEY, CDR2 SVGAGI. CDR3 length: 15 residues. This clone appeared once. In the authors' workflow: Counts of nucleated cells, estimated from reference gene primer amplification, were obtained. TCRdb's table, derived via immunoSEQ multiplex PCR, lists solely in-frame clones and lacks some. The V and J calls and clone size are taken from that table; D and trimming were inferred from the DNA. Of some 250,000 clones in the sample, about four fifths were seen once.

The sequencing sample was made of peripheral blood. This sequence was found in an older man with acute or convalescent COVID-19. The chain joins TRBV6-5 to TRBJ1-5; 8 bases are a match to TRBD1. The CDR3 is CASSLIRGLNQPQHF. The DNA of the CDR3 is TGTGCCAGCAGTTTAATCAGGGGGCTAAATCAGCCCCAGCATTTT.